The 24 T cell receptor beta chains in this list originate from one sample, sequenced in a study of CD8 T cells in ankylosing spondylitis (dated by TCRdb to 2016 to 2017). On the study overall, not on this receptor specifically: A TCR beta motif made up of several highly homologous amino acid variants appeared to be characteristic of blood from ankylosing spondylitis patients.

For these TCRs, the target antigens are not known. Receptor amplification or capture employed 5' RACE. Sequencing instrument: Illumina HiSeq 2500. The raw public reads went through TCRdb reprocessing: fastp at Q25, MiXCR clone calling, in-frame beta chains kept. Entries are consolidated by CDR3 protein sequence, retaining the most common genes and DNA. The sample table records fewer than 550,000 distinct CDR3 sequences; about 5.2% of these occur just once. Of the sample, roughly 3.3% falls within the top ten clones. The sample was blood, either unsorted or a sorted T cell fraction (not recorded which). Every receptor here comes from a male donor with ankylosing spondylitis.

This clonotype was counted at least ten times. V usage is TRBV15 and J usage is TRBJ1-1, with D unclear. V was shortened by 4 bases and J by 0 bases, with 6 bases between the two germline ends. Germline lookup yields CDR1 LNHNV and CDR2 YYDKDF (reference sequence). The CDR3 is 13 amino acids. CDR3 nucleotide sequence: TGTGCCACCAGCACGATATTGAACACTGAAGCTTTCTTT. Its protein is CATSTILNTEAFF.

This clonotype occurred many times. This rearrangement joins TRBV7-9 to TRBJ2-1; 7 nucleotides align to TRBD2. This CDR3 has 16 amino acids. Germline V CDR1 and CDR2: SEHNR, FQNEAQ (reference sequence). The V gene end was trimmed by 0 bases and the J gene end by 3 bases; junction bases not matched to a gene: 5. The CDR3 is CASSLAGGGLYNEQFF. The CDR3 region has the DNA TGTGCCAGCAGCTTAGCCGGGGGAGGGCTCTACAATGAGCAGTTCTTC.

This clonotype was seen many times. The chain joins TRBV7-9 to TRBJ1-5, with 8 positions matching TRBD1. Trimming took 3 bases from V and 11 from J; bases not matched to a gene: 9. Germline CDR1 SEHNR, CDR2 FQNEAQ (reference sequence). The CDR3 sequence is 14 residues long. The CDR3 is CASSFTGGYATQHF. CDR3 in DNA: TGTGCCAGCAGCTTTACAGGGGGGTATGCAACCCAGCATTTT.

This clonotype was observed at least ten times. The rearrangement uses TRBV5-1 and TRBJ2-7, with 11 bases fitting TRBD2. The V gene end was trimmed by 3 bases and the J gene end by 0 bases; junction bases not matched to a gene: 8. Germline V lookup: CDR1 SGHRS, CDR2 YFSETQ. This CDR3 is built from 17 residues. Here the CDR3 reads CASSSSATSGSSYEQYF. The DNA of the CDR3 is TGCGCCAGCAGCTCATCGGCAACTAGCGGGAGCTCCTACGAGCAGTACTTC.

This clonotype appeared many times. The chain recombines TRBV20-1 with TRBJ2-5, with TRBD2 matching 14 bases. The CDR3 contains 14 residues. Germline trimming cut 4 bases from V and 3 bases from J; bases unmatched to any gene: 1. Germline lookup yields CDR1 DFQATT and CDR2 SNEGSKA (reference sequence). CDR3 bases: TGCAGTGCTACGGGACTAGCGGGAGAAGAGACCCAGTACTTC. Encoded protein: CSATGLAGEETQYF.

This clonotype was recorded many times. This chain joins TRBV28 and TRBJ2-2, with 7 bases identical to TRBD1. This CDR3 is built from 15 residues. Germline V gene lookup returns CDR1 MDHEN and CDR2 SYDVKM. Trimming removed 7 bases from V and 8 bases from J; junction bases left unmatched: 13. The CDR3 sequence: CASTGQAGAGGELFF. The CDR3, as DNA: TGTGCCAGCACCGGACAGGCCGGGGCAGGAGGGGAGCTGTTTTTT.

This clonotype was recorded many times. The chain carries TRBV7-2 and TRBJ1-2; no clear D. The V and J ends lost 0 bases and 2 bases respectively, with 10 bases between them. CDR3 length equals 15 residues. Germline V gene data show CDR1 as SGHTA and CDR2 as FQGNSA. This CDR3 reads CASSLAAELNYGYTF. The CDR3 DNA follows: TGTGCCAGCAGCTTAGCGGCGGAGTTAAACTATGGCTACACCTTC.

There are a few counts of this clonotype. The chain carries TRBV3-1 and TRBJ1-1; D perhaps matches TRBD1 (5 bases). Trimming removed 0 bases from V and 4 bases from J, with 9 bases in between. CDR3 size: 14 residues. Per the germline V gene, CDR1 is LGHDT and CDR2 is YNNKEL (reference sequence). Here the CDR3 reads CASSQDYRFTEAFF. The CDR3 DNA is TGTGCCAGCAGCCAAGACTACAGGTTCACTGAAGCTTTCTTT.

The V gene is TRBV20-1, the J gene TRBJ2-2; TRBD1 might be the D (7 bases). Germline CDR1 reads DFQATT; CDR2 reads SNEGSKA (reference sequence). CDR3 size: 15 residues. Deletions cut 4 bases from V and 2 bases from J, with 14 bases between. This chain's CDR3 is CSATAGTANTGELFF. Here the CDR3 DNA reads TGCAGTGCTACTGCGGGGACAGCTAACACCGGGGAGCTGTTTTTT.

Many counts were recorded for this clonotype. The chain carries TRBV4-3 and TRBJ1-6; D possibly corresponds to TRBD1 (5 bases). This CDR3 is built from 14 residues. Germline V gene data show CDR1 as LGHNA and CDR2 as YSLEER. The V gene lost 4 bases and the J gene lost 10 bases, with 14 bases spanning the gap. CDR3 region: CASSPGGRESPLHF. CDR3 sequence (DNA): TGCGCCAGCAGCCCAGGCGGCAGGGAATCACCCCTCCACTTT.

A few counts support this clonotype. V gene TRBV15 combines with J gene TRBJ2-1, with D possibly TRBD1 on 6 matching bases. V dropped 0 bases and J dropped 9 bases, with 18 bases sitting between them. Germline CDR1 is LNHNV and CDR2 is YYDKDF (reference sequence). The CDR3 covers 16 residues. The CDR3 protein is CATSRDRDQGTGEQFF. In DNA form, the CDR3 reads TGTGCCACCAGCAGAGATCGGGATCAGGGGACGGGTGAGCAGTTCTTC.

This clonotype was found many times. J is TRBJ2-5 and V is TRBV5-4; 10 bases agree with TRBD2. The J segment lost 3 bases and the V segment lost 0 bases, leaving 2 bases of the junction unmatched. The CDR3 contains 15 residues. Germline lookup yields CDR1 SGHNT and CDR2 YYREEE (reference sequence). The CDR3 region has the DNA TGTGCCAGCAGCTTGGATACTAGCGGGGAAGAGACCCAGTACTTC. Residues: CASSLDTSGEETQYF.

The chain employs TRBV20-1 and TRBJ2-1; D unclear. V shed 6 bases and J shed 8 bases, with 17 bases lying between them. CDR3 size: 13 residues. In germline, CDR1 is DFQATT, CDR2 SNEGSKA (reference sequence). CDR3 loop: CSAWRYAEDEQFF. Written as DNA, the CDR3 is TGCAGTGCCTGGCGGTACGCGGAAGATGAGCAGTTCTTC.

This clonotype was counted at least ten times. The rearrangement links TRBV6-2 or TRBV6-3 to TRBJ2-5; the D gene is possibly TRBD1 (6 bases). Trimming cost V 5 bases and J 2 bases, with 18 bases left between them. Germline V gene data show CDR1 as MNHEY and CDR2 as SVGEGT. The CDR3 runs to 16 residues. The CDR3 nucleotides are TGTGCCAGCAGTCCACCTGTACAGGGCTATCAAGAGACCCAGTACTTC. Protein product: CASSPPVQGYQETQYF.

The table lists this clonotype with many counts. The gene calls are TRBV7-8 and TRBJ1-1, with D possibly matching TRBD1 (6 bases). The CDR3 totals 12 residues. CDR1 SGHVS and CDR2 FQNEAQ come from the germline V gene. Trimming took off 3 bases at V and 10 bases at J, with 12 bases between the two ends. The CDR3 sequence: CASSFTGSAAFF. The CDR3 coding sequence is TGTGCCAGCAGCTTTACAGGGAGCGCAGCTTTCTTT.

This clonotype was recorded many times. The chain links TRBV6-1 to TRBJ2-2, with D perhaps given as TRBD1 or TRBD2 (6 bases each). CDR3 size: 13 residues. V dropped 6 bases and J dropped 6 bases, with 11 bases sitting between them. CDR1 is MNHNS and CDR2 is SASEGT in the germline V gene. In nucleotides, the CDR3 is TGTGCCAGCAGATGGAGGGGGTCCGGGGAGCTGTTTTTT. Its translation: CASRWRGSGELFF.

This clonotype has only a few counts. CDR3 nucleotide sequence: TGCGCCAGCAGCCAGGAGGGGACAGATAATGAAAAACTGTTTTTT. It yields the protein CASSQEGTDNEKLFF. The chain employs TRBV5-1 and TRBJ1-4; 7 bases are a match to TRBD1. This CDR3 region has 15 residues. J was trimmed by 4 bases and V by 4 bases; bases with no gene match: 7. Germline V gene sequence: CDR1 SGHRS, CDR2 YFSETQ.

There are many counts of this clonotype. J is TRBJ1-5 and V is TRBV20-1, with no clear D. CDR3 size: 12 residues. Germline CDR1 reads DFQATT; CDR2 reads SNEGSKA (reference sequence). Trimming left V 3 bases short and J 0 bases short, with 3 bases between. CDR3 DNA sequence: TGCAGTGCTAGCTTTAGCAATCAGCCCCAGCATTTT. It codes for CSASFSNQPQHF.

This clonotype came up many times. The chain carries TRBV18 and TRBJ1-2; no clear D gene. Germline V gene lookup returns CDR1 KGHSH and CDR2 LQKENI. The CDR3 length is 12 residues. V shed 6 bases and J shed 4 bases, with 9 bases lying between them. CDR3 loop: CASSGKPYGYTF. CDR3 DNA: TGTGCCAGCTCTGGGAAGCCCTATGGCTACACCTTC.

This clonotype was seen repeatedly, ten times or more. The genes are TRBV3-1 and TRBJ2-1, with D perhaps given as TRBD1 or TRBD2 (5 bases each). V was clipped by 4 bases and J by 6 bases, with 13 bases between them. The CDR3 extends over 14 amino acids. Germline loops: CDR1 LGHDT, CDR2 YNNKEL (reference sequence). DNA of the CDR3: TGTGCCAGCAGCCGGGACCTCCTGGGCAATGAGCAGTTCTTC. It translates to CASSRDLLGNEQFF.

This clonotype has at least ten counts. V gene TRBV10-2 combines with J gene TRBJ2-1; TRBD2 matches 7 bases. Germline V CDR1 and CDR2: WSHSY, SAAADI. This CDR3 comprises 14 residues. The V gene end was trimmed by 6 bases and the J gene end by 2 bases; junction bases not matched to a gene: 4. The CDR3 coding sequence is TGCGCCAGCAGGGGAGCGGGGACCTACAATGAGCAGTTCTTC. It specifies CASRGAGTYNEQFF.

This clonotype was seen many times. As the CDR3 is not closed by the conserved phenylalanine or tryptophan, this likely results from a read error. The rearrangement joins TRBV20-1 to TRBJ2-2; either TRBD1 or TRBD2 may fit D (6 bases each). The CDR3 has 14 amino acids. V lost 1 base and J 3 bases, leaving 9 bases between the germline ends. Germline V gene data show CDR1 as DFQATT and CDR2 as SNEGSKA (reference sequence). CDR3: CSARVGGDTGELFS. CDR3 nucleotides: TGCAGTGCTAGAGTGGGGGGCGACACCGGGGAGCTGTTTTCT.

This clonotype was seen many times. The V gene is TRBV6-2 or TRBV6-3, the J gene TRBJ2-1; 7 nucleotides line up with TRBD2. Germline CDR1 is MNHEY and CDR2 is SVGEGT. The CDR3 is 14 residues long. The V gene end was trimmed by 2 bases and the J gene end by 10 bases; junction bases not matched to a gene: 8. The CDR3 loop reads CASSYLTSAGEQFF. The CDR3 bases are TGTGCCAGCAGTTACCTCACTAGCGCCGGCGAGCAGTTCTTC.

The table lists this clonotype with many counts. This rearrangement joins TRBV6-2 or TRBV6-3 to TRBJ1-5; 11 bases line up with TRBD1. The junction had 3 bases not matched to a gene; V was cut back by 0 bases and J by 5 bases. From germline, CDR1 is MNHEY and CDR2 SVGEGT. CDR3 length equals 16 residues. The CDR3 DNA sequence: TGTGCCAGCAGTTACTCGGACAGGGGGCACGATCAGCCCCAGCATTTT. Translation: CASSYSDRGHDQPQHF.